The subject of this entry is one TCR beta chain. What it recognizes is unknown. This entry comes from a study of cytomegalovirus exposure and HLA in healthy donors. The PCR employed 60 Vbeta primers together with 13 Jbeta primers. Only in-frame clones appear in the TCRdb table, and some are missing; sequencing was by immunoSEQ multiplex PCR. The sample records about 120,000 clones, roughly 70% being singletons. General study results and limits: A later analysis showed HLA-associated TCR beta chains outstripping equally common others in clonal expansion.

The junction had 8 bases not matched to a gene; V was cut back by 3 bases and J by 12 bases. The CDR3 runs 13 residues. The germline V gene encodes CDR1 SGHVS and CDR2 FQNEAQ. This TCR was recovered from a middle-aged woman in good health and CMV-seropositive. Sequencing was performed on PBMCs. The genes are TRBV7-8 and TRBJ2-1, with TRBD1 matching 7 bases. The CDR3 nucleotides read TGTGCCAGCAGCTTTCGTACGTCAGGGGGGCAGTTCTTC. As protein: CASSFRTSGGQFF.